What follows describes a single T cell receptor (beta chain). Antigen unknown. The identical CDR3 is also encoded by other nucleotide sequences in the sample. This record comes from a study of shared clonotypes between healthy human individuals. The CDR3 is 14 residues long. Germline CDR1 and CDR2: MNHNY and SVGAGI (reference sequence). Trimming pared 2 bases from V and 1 base from J, leaving 8 bases between. Study-wide results and caveats: Lower generation probabilities were found for non-shared clonotypes than for those shared by all four donors.

Once extracted for a subset, genomic DNA was divided evenly among several immunoSEQ plates. Assay: immunoSEQ multiplex PCR; the TCRdb copy retains only in-frame clones and omits some. Counted here are over 1.4 million clones, roughly 95% occurring once; the ten biggest clones make up about 1.2%. The V and J genes are TRBV6-6 and TRBJ1-1; possibly TRBD1 for D (5 bases). The sequence derives from a man aged 25-45 years in good health. Sequenced sample: naive CD4+ T cells sorted from blood. Subset reported: CD45RA+ positively selected. For the CDR3, the DNA is TGTGCCAGCAGTTACCCGACAGAGAACACTGAAGCTTTCTTT. Translation: CASSYPTENTEAFF.